There are a few counts of the clone carrying this T cell receptor (beta chain). TCR beta VDJ and CDR3 profiles were obtained from a genomic DNA template. Each CDR3 protein is one row after TCRdb ran MiXCR on the reads. This sample has a few hundred thousand distinct CDR3 sequences, with 61% found just once. This record comes from a study of CD8+CD57+ T cells in acquired aplastic anemia. Across the whole study: As sequenced from healthy donors, CD4+ cells averaged about 11 million reads.

The sequence was collected from a human donor in good health. Sequenced input: sorted CD4+, CD8+, or CD8+CD57+ T cells (not recorded which) from PBMCs.

DNA of the CDR3: TGTGCCAGCAGTGAAAAGGTTGGGGTCACTGAAGCTTTCTTT. Translated, it gives CASSEKVGVTEAFF. V is TRBV2 and J is TRBJ1-1; D is undetermined. The ends were cut back, 2 bases at V and 4 bases at J, with 11 bases in the middle. Germline V CDR1 and CDR2: SNHLY, FYNNEI. This CDR3 comprises 14 residues.